This T cell receptor (beta chain) was profiled in a study of cytotoxic CD8 clonotypes in ibrutinib-treated CLL. Study-wide background: Following treatment for a median roughly 12 months, range 6 to 36, response samples were then taken. General observations from the study: Starting clonality was above that of age-matched healthy donors and tracked circulating CD8+ T-cell counts. With treatment, public clonotypes, which were uncommon, either contracted or remained stable.

Repertoires were generated with immunoSEQ multiplex PCR, while TCRdb's copy carries only in-frame clones and drops some. The sample yields hundreds of thousands of clones, 70% seen once. CDR1 and CDR2 from the germline V gene are MGHDK and SYGVNS. This CDR3 spans 14 amino acids. Trimming left V 7 bases short and J 3 bases short, with 12 bases between. Note on this clone: Its antigen is undetermined.

This material consisted of PBMCs, taken after 24 months of ibrutinib treatment. The receptor's source is a human donor with chronic lymphocytic leukemia. The chain has TRBV25-1 and TRBJ1-4; no definite D call. The CDR3 loop is CASTRSESNEKLFF. DNA for the CDR3: TGTGCCAGCACTCGTTCAGAGTCTAATGAAAAACTGTTTTTT.